Below are 17 T cell receptor beta chains sequenced from a single sample in a study of blood T cell repertoires in COVID-19. Sequenced by immunoSEQ multiplex PCR; TCRdb stores in-frame clones only, minus some. The sample consists of around 47,000 clones, under 90% of them appearing once. Material for sequencing was peripheral blood. These TCRs come from a man of 80 years or more with active or convalescent COVID-19.

The J gene is TRBJ2-7, the V gene TRBV6-5; the match to TRBD2 covers 9 bases. This CDR3 contains 16 residues. Germline trimming cut 0 bases from V and 7 bases from J; bases unmatched to any gene: 10. Germline values: CDR1 MNHEY, CDR2 SVGAGI. Here the CDR3 reads CASSYSSGRSFGEQYF. DNA for the CDR3: TGTGCCAGCAGTTACTCGAGCGGGAGGTCCTTCGGGGAGCAGTACTTC.

The chain has TRBV10-3 and TRBJ2-6, with D perhaps TRBD2 (6 bases). This CDR3 has 16 amino acids. Trimming removed 10 bases from V and 0 bases from J, with 16 bases in between. Germline V lookup: CDR1 ENHRY, CDR2 SYGVKD. The CDR3 loop reads CASRGTLDSGANVLTF. CDR3 sequence (DNA): TGTGCCAGCCGGGGGACGTTGGACTCTGGGGCCAACGTCCTGACTTTC.

The V and J genes are TRBV15 and TRBJ1-4, with D unresolved. The CDR3 length is 15 residues. Germline values: CDR1 LNHNV, CDR2 YYDKDF (reference sequence). Trimming took 0 bases from V and 5 from J, leaving 10 bases between them. CDR3 in DNA: TGTGCCACCAGCAGAGAGTACACCGGGAATGAAAAACTGTTTTTT. This encodes CATSREYTGNEKLFF.

V and J are TRBV21-1 and TRBJ1-1; the table's TRBD1 call for D was not verified on the DNA. TRBV21-1 is a pseudogene segment. The CDR3 spans 16 residues. The CDR3 coding sequence is TGTGCCAGCAGCGTATGGCTGGGGGACAATCGCCCTGAAGCTTTCTTT. This encodes CASSVWLGDNRPEAFF.

V usage is TRBV28 and J usage is TRBJ2-1; 9 positions agree with TRBD2. V lost 5 bases to trimming and J lost 5 bases; unmatched junction nucleotides: 7. The germline V gene encodes CDR1 MDHEN and CDR2 SYDVKM. The CDR3 runs to 15 residues. The CDR3 loop is CASSRGLASHNEQFF. In DNA, the CDR3 is TGTGCCAGCAGTCGAGGACTAGCGAGTCACAATGAGCAGTTCTTC.

The chain is built from TRBV7-2 and TRBJ1-2; no clear D. V lost 0 bases and J 7 bases, leaving 18 bases between the germline ends. The germline V gene encodes CDR1 SGHTA and CDR2 FQGNSA. This CDR3 is 16 amino acids long. The CDR3, as DNA: TGTGCCAGCAGCTTAGCGAGCGATGTAGGGAGACCTGGCTACACCTTC. Its translation: CASSLASDVGRPGYTF.

The genes are TRBV3-1 (or the pseudogene TRBV3-2) and TRBJ1-5; TRBD1 matches 7 bases. Looked up from germline, CDR1 is LGHDT and CDR2 is YNNKEL (reference sequence). This CDR3 spans 14 amino acids. The J segment lost 3 bases and the V segment lost 8 bases, leaving 7 bases of the junction unmatched. The CDR3 reads CASSARGANQPQHF. Written as DNA, the CDR3 is TGTGCCAGCTCCGCCAGGGGGGCCAATCAGCCCCAGCATTTT.

The chain couples TRBV7-2 to TRBJ2-3; D is possibly TRBD2 (7 bases). CDR3 size: 15 residues. Trimming left V 8 bases short and J 2 bases short, with 17 bases between. Germline CDR1 and CDR2: SGHTA and FQGNSA. The CDR3 is CASHNGGGHTDTQYF. DNA of the CDR3: TGTGCCAGCCATAATGGGGGGGGCCACACAGATACGCAGTATTTT.

The rearrangement links TRBV28 to TRBJ2-3; D is possibly TRBD1 (5 bases). The V end was cut by 7 bases, the J end by 0 bases, with 11 bases between. The CDR3 runs 14 residues. Germline V gene lookup returns CDR1 MDHEN and CDR2 SYDVKM. CDR3 loop: CASTDRPSTDTQYF. As DNA, the CDR3 is TGTGCCAGCACCGACAGACCTAGCACAGATACGCAGTATTTT.

The chain couples TRBV6-1 to TRBJ2-7, with 10 nucleotides matching TRBD2. The CDR3 loop spans 17 amino acids. Germline V gene sequence: CDR1 MNHNS, CDR2 SASEGT. Unmatched junction bases numbered 11, after V lost 4 bases and J lost 2 bases. The DNA for the CDR3 is TGTGCCAGCAGTGTCCTTTACCAACTAGCGGGGCCCTACGAGCAGTACTTC. This codes for CASSVLYQLAGPYEQYF.

The chain combines TRBV15 with TRBJ2-7, with 11 bases aligning to TRBD1. V lost 5 bases to trimming and J lost 0 bases; unmatched junction nucleotides: 6. Germline assignment: CDR1 LNHNV and CDR2 YYDKDF (reference sequence). There are 16 residues in the CDR3. The CDR3 protein is CATSRGGTGGSYEQYF. In nucleotides, the CDR3 is TGTGCCACCAGCCGCGGTGGGACAGGGGGCTCCTACGAGCAGTACTTC. Complete variable domain (other parts from reference TRBV15 and TRBJ2-7): DAMVIQNPRYQVTQFGKPVTLSCSQTLNHNVMYWYQQKSSQAPKLLFHYYDKDFNNEADTPDNFQSRRPNTSFCFLDIRSPGLGDTAMYLCATSRGGTGGSYEQYFGPGTRLTVT.

The rearrangement joins TRBV4-3 to TRBJ2-1; weak D call: TRBD2 (6 bases). The germline CDR1 and CDR2 sequences are LGHNA and YSLEER. With 1 base removed from V and 3 bases from J, the gap between germline ends came to 10 bases. This CDR3 contains 15 residues. DNA of the CDR3: TGCGCCAGCAGCCAAGGGGCTAGCGTCTACAATGAGCAGTTCTTC. Protein product: CASSQGASVYNEQFF.

The gene calls are TRBV24-1 and TRBJ2-1; a possible D gene is TRBD1 (6 bases). The ends were cut back, 0 bases at V and 2 bases at J, with 10 bases in the middle. Germline V gives CDR1 KGHDR, CDR2 SFDVKD. The CDR3 has 16 residues. The CDR3, as DNA: TGTGCCACCAGTGATTTGCAGGGGAGTCCCTACAATGAGCAGTTCTTC. It specifies CATSDLQGSPYNEQFF.

This clone was counted once. The chain is built from TRBV5-1 and TRBJ2-1; D is perhaps TRBD1 (6 bases). Trimming stripped 3 bases from V and 4 bases from J, with 14 bases between. The CDR3 covers 15 residues. Looked up from germline, CDR1 is SGHRS and CDR2 is YFSETQ. The CDR3 bases are TGCGCCAGCAGCTCAGGGGTGGGCCTTTACAATGAGCAGTTCTTC. Translated, it gives CASSSGVGLYNEQFF.

The CDR3 sequence: CASSEPLAGGVTDTQYF. CDR3 nucleotides: TGTGCCAGCAGCGAACCCCTAGCGGGAGGGGTGACAGATACGCAGTATTTT. This sequence joins TRBV5-4 and TRBJ2-3; TRBD2 matches 12 bases. This CDR3 contains 17 residues. J gave up 3 bases and V 4 bases, and 9 bases lay outside the gene matches. Germline CDR1 is SGHNT and CDR2 is YYREEE (reference sequence).

This clone was seen only once. The rearrangement joins TRBV5-1 to TRBJ1-1; D is undetermined. V shed 0 bases and J shed 8 bases, with 11 bases lying between them. Germline assignment: CDR1 SGHRS and CDR2 YFSETQ. This CDR3 is built from 13 residues. CDR3 amino acids: CASSLDVRREAFF. The DNA of the CDR3 is TGCGCCAGCAGCTTGGATGTGCGCAGGGAAGCTTTCTTT.

This clone was seen more than once but under ten times. The J gene is TRBJ1-1, the V gene TRBV6-6; the match to TRBD1 covers 7 bases. The CDR3 has 14 amino acids. J was trimmed by 1 base and V by 2 bases; bases with no gene match: 1. Germline CDR1 reads MNHNY; CDR2 reads SVGAGI (reference sequence). DNA for the CDR3: TGTGCCAGCAGTTACGGGACAGCGAACACTGAAGCTTTCTTT. Translated, it gives CASSYGTANTEAFF.